The next 3 T cell receptor beta chains were all read from a single sample in a study of blood T cell repertoires in COVID-19 (dated by TCRdb to 2019 to 2021). The method was the immunoSEQ multiplex PCR assay. TCRdb retrieved this table from immuneACCESS and kept in-frame rearrangements only. Not all clones are present; in checked studies, unresolved V genes account for under half, and no reason is known for the remainder. This sample has 150,000 to 200,000 clones in its table, and 65% to 80% of those were observed once. Jointly, the top ten make up around 16% of the sample. The source material was PBMCs or T cells enriched from blood (not recorded which). The receptor source for this set is a woman aged 45-65 years with acute COVID-19.

The gene calls are TRBV6-5 and TRBJ2-7; TRBD2 matches at 8 bases. The germline V gene encodes CDR1 MNHEY and CDR2 SVGAGI. V dropped 7 bases and J dropped 4; count of bases not matched to a gene: 9. The CDR3 extends over 14 amino acids. CDR3 sequence: CASNSGASTYEQYV. The CDR3 bases are TGTGCCAGCAATAGCGGGGCATCTACTTACGAGCAGTACGTC.

The chain is built from TRBV3-1 (or the pseudogene TRBV3-2) and TRBJ1-4, with 7 positions matching TRBD1. Unmatched junction bases numbered 3, after V lost 2 bases and J lost 3 bases. The CDR3 is 15 residues long. Germline V gene sequence: CDR1 LGHDT, CDR2 YNNKEL (reference sequence). In nucleotides, the CDR3 is TGTGCCAGCAGCCAAATGACAGGGTCTAATGAAAAACTGTTTTTT. Residues: CASSQMTGSNEKLFF.

CDR3 nucleotide sequence: TGTGCCAGCAGCGTAGGGGGGCGCACTGAAGCTTTCTTT. It codes for CASSVGGRTEAFF. The chain carries TRBV9 and TRBJ1-1; D is perhaps TRBD1 (6 bases). The V gene's germline CDR1 is SGDLS and CDR2 YYNGEE. The germline V and J ends were trimmed by 0 bases and 4 bases, with 7 bases remaining between them. CDR3 length: 13 residues.